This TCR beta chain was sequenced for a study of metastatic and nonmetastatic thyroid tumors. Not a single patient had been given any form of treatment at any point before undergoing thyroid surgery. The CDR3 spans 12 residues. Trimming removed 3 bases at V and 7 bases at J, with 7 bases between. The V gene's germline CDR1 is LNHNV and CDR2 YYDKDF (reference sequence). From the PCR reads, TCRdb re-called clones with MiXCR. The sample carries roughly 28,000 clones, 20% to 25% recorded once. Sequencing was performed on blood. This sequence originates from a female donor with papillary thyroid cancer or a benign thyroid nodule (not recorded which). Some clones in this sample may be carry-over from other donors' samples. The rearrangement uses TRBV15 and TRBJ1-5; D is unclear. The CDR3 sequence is CATSRTLQPQHF. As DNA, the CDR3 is TGTGCCACCAGCAGGACCCTGCAGCCCCAGCATTTT.